The sequence of this T cell receptor beta chain was determined in a study of T cell responses to AZD1222 COVID-19 vaccine (dated by TCRdb to about 2021). About the investigation overall: TCR sequencing covered roughly 230 trial participants: 200 to 220 given two doses of AZD1222 and around 25 given two doses of MenACWY control vaccine. Enrollment into the trials was organized by age into subgroups of 18-55, 56-69 and 70-plus years, and those subgroups contained roughly 140, 27 and 60 TCR-sequenced participants, respectively. Broad study findings and their caveats: CD4 TCRs associated with the vaccine covered the entire spike protein, and the dominant responses were in regions 160-218 and 743-854. Most participants were white British and females outnumbered males, and the authors suggested that clonal diversity may have been underestimated. Reportedly, almost half of the unique spike-specific TCRs recognized epitopes lying outside the regions that are mutated in the B.1.351 and B.1.1.7 variants. A significant rise in spike-specific TCR breadth and depth was observed after two AZD1222 doses relative to day 0 and relative to MenACWY recipients. Conclusions about previously exposed vaccinees are limited because only a handful of AZD1222 recipients were SARS-CoV-2 seropositive at baseline. No day 14 peak-response samples were available, so repertoires were characterized only after the peak T cell response. In the small 56-69-year group, the increase in depth fell short of significance, most likely because of low power.

Read against the paper, the sample's time point label means: about 28 days (+/-7) after the second vaccine dose. Because spike-specific TCR depth and breadth did not differ between the two schedules, AZD1222 recipients who got a second dose at roughly 4 weeks were pooled with those who got a second dose at roughly 12 weeks. Vaccinee samples came from UK trials COV001 and COV002, including a single-blind randomized controlled phase 2/3 trial of AZD1222 (ChAdOx1 nCoV-19) in healthy adults. For TCRbeta chain sequencing, PBMC samples were collected from trial participants at day 0 and at day 28 after the second dose. In regard to this clone: Its recognized antigen is unknown. The sample holds no much larger clone one base away, and base qualities are not on file.

Counted from cysteine to phenylalanine, this CDR3 has 17 amino acids. Only the CDR3 region is kept as DNA, spanning 51 bases read in frame from base 1. A distance of 18 bases separates the germline ends of V and J, which lose 3 bases and 0 bases respectively. From the germline V gene, CDR1 is SGHRS and CDR2 is YFSETQ. The CDR3 regions of human TCRbeta chains were analyzed by immunosequencing. Processing in the source paper ran as follows. TCRs in the repertoires were compared against a reference library of SARS-CoV-2-specific TCRs that had been generated with the MIRA antigen-specificity platform. Breadth meant the fraction of unique TCRs that were SARS-CoV-2-associated, whereas depth meant the fraction of total T cells that were SARS-CoV-2-associated. Using the MIRA data, each spike-specific TCR was assigned both to the spike region to which the TCR was reactive and to a CD4 or CD8 class. Log10-transformed breadth and depth values were compared by one-way ANOVA with Sidak's multiple comparisons tests. TCRdb re-hosts the immuneACCESS table, in-frame sequences only. Its copies lack some clones; in the studies checked, an unresolved V gene accounts for under half of them, and the cause for the rest is not known. That table furnishes V, J and clone size, whereas the DNA furnished D and trimming. In all, the sample holds about 130,000 clones, and approximately 90% of those were seen once. In total, the top ten clones hold roughly 8.9% of the sample.

Sequences were derived from peripheral blood, sampled 28 days after the second AZD1222 dose. Rearrangement joined TRBV5-1 to TRBJ2-5; the D gene could be either TRBD1 or TRBD2, each agreeing at 5 bases. The receptor was derived from an adult who received the AZD1222 COVID-19 vaccine. The nucleotides read TGCGCCAGCAGCTCACCGTCGCCCGGGGCGGACCAAGAGACCCAGTACTTC. Its coded protein is CASSSPSPGADQETQYF.